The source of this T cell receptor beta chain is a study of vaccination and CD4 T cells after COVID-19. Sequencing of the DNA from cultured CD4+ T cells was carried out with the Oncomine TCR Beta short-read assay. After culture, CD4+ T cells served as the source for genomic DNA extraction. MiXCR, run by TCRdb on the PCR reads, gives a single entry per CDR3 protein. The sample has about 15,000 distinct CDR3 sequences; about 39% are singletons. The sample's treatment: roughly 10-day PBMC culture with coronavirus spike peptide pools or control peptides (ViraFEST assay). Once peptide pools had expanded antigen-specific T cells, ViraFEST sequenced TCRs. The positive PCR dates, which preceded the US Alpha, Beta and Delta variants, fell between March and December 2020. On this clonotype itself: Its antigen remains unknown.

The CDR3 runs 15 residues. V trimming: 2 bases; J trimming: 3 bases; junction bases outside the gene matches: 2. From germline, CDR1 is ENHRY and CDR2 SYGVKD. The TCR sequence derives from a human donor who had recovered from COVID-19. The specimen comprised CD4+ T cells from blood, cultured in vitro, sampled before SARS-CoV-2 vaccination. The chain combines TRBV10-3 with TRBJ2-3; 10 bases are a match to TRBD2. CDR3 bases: TGTGCCATCAGTGAGGGACTAGCGGAGACAGATACGCAGTATTTT. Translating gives CAISEGLAETDTQYF.